These 30 T cell receptor beta chains share one sample of origin, sequenced in a study of cytomegalovirus exposure and HLA in healthy donors. The PCR contained 60 Vbeta and 13 Jbeta primers. Libraries were prepared by immunoSEQ multiplex PCR; TCRdb keeps only in-frame clonotypes and omits some of them. The table shows under 200,000 clones, with around 86% occurring only once. The specimen was PBMCs. The receptors come from a human donor in good health.

The chain links TRBV7-2 to TRBJ1-2; no reliable D call. Germline-derived CDR1 and CDR2 are SGHTA and FQGNSA. The CDR3 has 14 amino acids. Trimming removed 4 bases at V and 0 bases at J, with 9 bases between. CDR3 region: CASSSPGTNYGYTF. DNA of the CDR3: TGTGCCAGCAGCTCCCCCGGGACTAACTATGGCTACACCTTC.

V usage is TRBV27 and J usage is TRBJ2-2; perhaps TRBD1 as D (5 bases). V lost 9 bases and J 7 bases, leaving 15 bases between the germline ends. This CDR3 region has 13 residues. The germline CDR1 and CDR2 sequences are MNHEY and SMNVEV (reference sequence). This CDR3 is CASQTVHGGELFF. In nucleotides, the CDR3 is TGTGCCAGTCAGACAGTCCACGGCGGGGAGCTGTTTTTT.

This clone has just one count. The V gene is TRBV28, the J gene TRBJ1-5, with 7 positions matching TRBD1. The CDR3 length is 15 residues. V shed 5 bases and J 7 bases; nucleotides not matched to a gene: 11. The V gene's germline CDR1 is MDHEN and CDR2 SYDVKM. Here the CDR3 DNA reads TGTGCCAGCAGTCTTCATAGGACAGGCTCGCAGCCCCAGCATTTT. Its protein product is CASSLHRTGSQPQHF. Together with reference TRBV28 and TRBJ1-5, the CDR3 gives the full variable domain: DVKVTQSSRYLVKRTGEKVFLECVQDMDHENMFWYRQDPGLGLRLIYFSYDVKMKEKGDIPEGYSVSREKKERFSLILESASTNQTSMYLCASSLHRTGSQPQHFGDGTRLSIL.

The chain is built from TRBV2 and TRBJ2-7; D is unclear. The V gene lost 1 base and the J gene lost 1 base, with 11 bases spanning the gap. The CDR3 has 15 amino acids. Germline loops: CDR1 SNHLY, CDR2 FYNNEI. The CDR3 loop reads CASSEGDTYSYEQYF. DNA for the CDR3: TGTGCCAGCAGTGAAGGTGACACCTATTCCTACGAGCAGTACTTC.

The V gene is TRBV5-6, the J gene TRBJ1-1, with D possibly matching TRBD1 (5 bases). The CDR3 has 15 residues. V was shortened by 3 bases and J by 4 bases, with 16 bases between the two germline ends. CDR1 and CDR2 (germline): SGHDT, YYEEEE. For the CDR3, the DNA is TGTGCCAGCAGCTACCAGGGCCTGTTGGGCACTGAAGCTTTCTTT. Protein product: CASSYQGLLGTEAFF. Together with reference TRBV5-6 and TRBJ1-1, the CDR3 gives the full variable domain: DAGVTQSPTHLIKTRGQQVTLRCSPKSGHDTVSWYQQALGQGPQFIFQYYEEEERQRGNFPDRFSGHQFPNYSSELNVNALLLGDSALYLCASSYQGLLGTEAFFGQGTRLTVV.

The rearrangement joins TRBV11-3 to TRBJ2-5, with a possible D match to TRBD1 (7 bases). This CDR3 has 17 amino acids. Germline CDR1 reads SGHNT; CDR2 reads YENEEA. V lost 5 bases, J lost 1 base, and 20 bases lay in between. CDR3 region: CASSSTGEEGPQETQYF. CDR3 bases: TGTGCCAGCAGCAGCACAGGGGAGGAGGGCCCCCAAGAGACCCAGTACTTC. Based on the CDR3 plus reference TRBV11-3 and TRBJ2-5, the full variable domain is EAGVVQSPRYKIIEKKQPVAFWCNPISGHNTLYWYLQNLGQGPELLIRYENEEAVDDSQLPKDRFSAERLKGVDSTLKIQPAELGDSAVYLCASSSTGEEGPQETQYFGPGTRLLVL.

This chain uses TRBV6-1 with TRBJ1-2; 9 nucleotides agree with TRBD1. V gave up 0 bases and J gave up 8 bases; unmatched junction bases: 7. Germline V gene lookup returns CDR1 MNHNS and CDR2 SASEGT. The CDR3 consists of 15 residues. CDR3 in DNA: TGTGCCAGCAGTGAAGCGACAGGGGGGTTCAGCGGCTACACCTTC. Its translation: CASSEATGGFSGYTF.

This clone was detected only a few times. The chain recombines TRBV10-3 with TRBJ2-5; maybe TRBD1 (6 bases). Judging by the DNA end, TRBJ2-7 fits better; the J call may be wrong. This CDR3 region has 11 residues. CDR1 is ENHRY, CDR2 SYGVKD, per germline. This chain's CDR3 is CAISGVHEQYF. Written as DNA, the CDR3 is TGTGCCATCTCAGGGGTCCACGAGCAGTACTTC.

The chain is built from TRBV7-3 and TRBJ2-3, with a weak D call TRBD2 (5 bases). Trimming left V 2 bases short and J 4 bases short, with 13 bases between. Germline V gene lookup returns CDR1 SGHTA and CDR2 FQGTGA. This CDR3 has 15 residues. CDR3 protein: CASSLSASGSDTQYF. The CDR3 DNA follows: TGTGCCAGCAGCTTATCAGCCTCGGGGTCAGATACGCAGTATTTT.

This chain joins TRBV4-3 and TRBJ2-5; TRBD2 agrees at 8 bases. Germline-derived CDR1 and CDR2 are LGHNA and YSLEER. This CDR3 is 14 amino acids long. Unmatched junction bases numbered 3, after V lost 1 base and J lost 5 bases. The CDR3 nucleotides read TGCGCCAGCAGCCAAGTAGCGGGGCTGGAGACCCAGTACTTC. The encoded protein is CASSQVAGLETQYF.

This chain uses TRBV4-1 with TRBJ1-1, with 7 bases fitting TRBD1. V gave up 4 bases and J gave up 1 base; unmatched junction bases: 3. Germline V lookup: CDR1 MGHRA, CDR2 YSYEKL. The CDR3 runs to 14 residues. DNA of the CDR3: TGCGCCAGCAGCCGCGGACAGGCGAACACTGAAGCTTTCTTT. The encoded protein is CASSRGQANTEAFF.

The gene calls are TRBV9 and TRBJ1-1; 7 positions agree with TRBD1. The J segment lost 5 bases and the V segment lost 4 bases, leaving 8 bases of the junction unmatched. Germline V gene data show CDR1 as SGDLS and CDR2 as YYNGEE. This CDR3 comprises 14 residues. CDR3 sequence: CASSPRQGWTEAFF. The CDR3 coding sequence is TGTGCCAGCAGCCCCCGACAGGGTTGGACTGAAGCTTTCTTT.

The rearrangement links TRBV10-2 to TRBJ1-6, with D possibly matching TRBD1 (5 bases). Deletions cut 2 bases from V and 10 bases from J, with 15 bases between. CDR3 length: 15 residues. Per the germline V gene, CDR1 is WSHSY and CDR2 is SAAADI. This CDR3 is CASSEVGGNGSPLHF. DNA for the CDR3: TGCGCCAGCAGTGAGGTCGGGGGGAATGGCTCACCCCTCCACTTT.

This chain uses TRBV7-9 with TRBJ2-6; D perhaps matches TRBD2 (6 bases). Germline V CDR1 and CDR2: SEHNR, FQNEAQ (reference sequence). The germline V and J ends were trimmed by 1 base and 2 bases, with 18 bases remaining between them. The CDR3 sequence is 19 residues long. For the CDR3, the DNA is TGTGCCAGCAGCTTAGTGGGAGGACGGATGGGCGCTGGGGCCAACGTCCTGACTTTC. This gives the protein CASSLVGGRMGAGANVLTF. Full variable domain (missing parts from reference TRBV7-9 and TRBJ2-6): DTGVSQNPRHKITKRGQNVTFRCDPISEHNRLYWYRQTLGQGPEFLTYFQNEAQLEKSRLLSDRFSAERPKGSFSTLEIQRTEQGDSAMYLCASSLVGGRMGAGANVLTFGAGSRLTVL.

This clone has more than one count but fewer than ten. The J gene is TRBJ1-2, the V gene TRBV2; D is possibly TRBD1 (6 bases). CDR3 length: 14 amino acids. The V end was cut by 9 bases, the J end by 3 bases, with 17 bases between. CDR1 is SNHLY, CDR2 FYNNEI, per germline. The CDR3 sequence: CARTSKRTDYGYTF. DNA for the CDR3: TGTGCCAGGACTTCCAAGAGGACAGACTATGGCTACACCTTC.

The chain links TRBV6-5 to TRBJ2-7; 12 nucleotides agree with TRBD2. V shed 2 bases, J shed 4 bases, and the junction held 3 bases outside the gene matches. CDR1 MNHEY and CDR2 SVGAGI come from the germline V gene. There are 15 residues in the CDR3. The CDR3 loop reads CASSYETSGGYEQYF. The CDR3 DNA is TGTGCCAGCAGTTACGAGACTAGCGGGGGTTACGAGCAGTACTTC.

The genes are TRBV5-4 and TRBJ1-1, with a possible D match to TRBD1 (5 bases). Germline CDR1 and CDR2: SGHNT and YYREEE (reference sequence). The CDR3 contains 14 residues. V was trimmed by 7 bases and J by 1 base, leaving 14 bases between them. CDR3 region: CASLSVGGNTEAFF. In DNA form, the CDR3 reads TGTGCCAGCCTATCCGTCGGGGGGAACACTGAAGCTTTCTTT.

Only one count was recorded for this clone. The chain has TRBV7-2 and TRBJ2-3, with TRBD2 identical over 8 bases. Unmatched junction bases numbered 3, after V lost 3 bases and J lost 1 base. This CDR3 is built from 15 residues. Germline-derived CDR1 and CDR2 are SGHTA and FQGNSA. CDR3: CASSFYGGGTDTQYF. The CDR3 DNA follows: TGTGCCAGCAGCTTTTACGGGGGGGGCACAGATACGCAGTATTTT.

The V call is TRBV4-1, the J call TRBJ2-7; D perhaps matches TRBD1 (5 bases). The CDR3 totals 15 residues. V was trimmed by 5 bases and J by 4 bases, leaving 18 bases between them. Germline loops: CDR1 MGHRA, CDR2 YSYEKL. This CDR3 is CASSSRQGELYEQYF. CDR3 coding DNA: TGCGCCAGCAGCTCCCGTCAAGGGGAACTGTACGAGCAGTACTTC.

The V call is TRBV5-1, the J call TRBJ1-1; D is ambiguous. The V end was cut by 1 base, the J end by 5 bases, with 12 bases between. Germline-derived CDR1 and CDR2 are SGHRS and YFSETQ. This CDR3 has 14 amino acids. The DNA of the CDR3 is TGCGCCAGCAGCTTGTACCTCGGGAGTACTGAAGCTTTCTTT. Its translation is CASSLYLGSTEAFF. Full variable domain (remainder filled in from reference TRBV5-1 and TRBJ1-1): KAGVTQTPRYLIKTRGQQVTLSCSPISGHRSVSWYQQTPGQGLQFLFEYFSETQRNKGNFPGRFSGRQFSNSRSEMNVSTLELGDSALYLCASSLYLGSTEAFFGQGTRLTVV.

The CDR3 spells CASSQDNRGIYEQYF. CDR3 sequence (DNA): TGCGCCAGCAGCCAAGATAACAGGGGAATCTACGAGCAGTACTTC. The chain recombines TRBV4-1 with TRBJ2-7, with 7 bases fitting TRBD1. Germline V gene sequence: CDR1 MGHRA, CDR2 YSYEKL. Unmatched junction bases numbered 5, after V lost 0 bases and J lost 3 bases. The CDR3 is made up of 15 amino acids.

This clone was detected only once. The J gene is TRBJ1-1, the V gene TRBV10-1, with 8 bases lining up with TRBD1. J was trimmed by 8 bases and V by 4 bases; bases with no gene match: 6. CDR1 and CDR2 from the germline V gene are WNHNN and SYGVQD (reference sequence). The CDR3 is made up of 13 amino acids. CDR3 in amino acids: CASSGTGYGEAFF. Written as DNA, the CDR3 is TGCGCCAGCAGTGGGACAGGGTATGGGGAAGCTTTCTTT.

The chain joins TRBV27 to TRBJ2-2; weak D call: TRBD1 (6 bases). V was cut by 5 bases and J by 7 bases, with 17 bases left in between. This CDR3 contains 15 residues. Germline CDR1 reads MNHEY; CDR2 reads SMNVEV (reference sequence). The CDR3 here is CASSETTGYGGELFF. CDR3 bases: TGTGCCAGCAGTGAAACCACAGGGTACGGCGGGGAGCTGTTTTTT.

The CDR3 here is CASSIEGQTATGELFF. In nucleotides, the CDR3 is TGTGCCAGCAGCATAGAGGGACAGACGGCCACCGGGGAGCTGTTTTTT. This chain connects TRBV9 to TRBJ2-2; 7 nucleotides match TRBD1. The V gene's germline CDR1 is SGDLS and CDR2 YYNGEE. The CDR3 length is 16 residues. Trimming cost V 4 bases and J 4 bases; bases outside gene matches: 10.

The genes are TRBV27 and TRBJ1-3; D gene ambiguous. V lost 3 bases and J lost 3, with 9 bases in between. Germline lookup yields CDR1 MNHEY and CDR2 SMNVEV (reference sequence). The CDR3 extends over 14 amino acids. CDR3 nucleotide sequence: TGTGCCAGCAGTTTCGGAGGGAGTGGAAACACCATATATTTT. This sequence encodes CASSFGGSGNTIYF.

J is TRBJ2-4 and V is TRBV9; D remains unclear. The CDR3 is 14 residues long. Between the trimmed V and J ends, which lost 0 bases and 4 bases, there was a span of 8 bases. CDR1 SGDLS and CDR2 YYNGEE come from the germline V gene. CDR3 sequence reads: CASSVGQHKNIQYF. CDR3 nucleotide sequence: TGTGCCAGCAGCGTAGGTCAACATAAAAACATTCAGTACTTC. Looking up the rest from reference TRBV9 and TRBJ2-4 gives the full variable domain: DSGVTQTPKHLITATGQRVTLRCSPRSGDLSVYWYQQSLDQGLQFLIQYYNGEERAKGNILERFSAQQFPDLHSELNLSSLELGDSALYFCASSVGQHKNIQYFGAGTRLSVL.

This chain uses TRBV2 with TRBJ2-5, with 7 bases identical to TRBD1. CDR1 is SNHLY and CDR2 is FYNNEI in the germline V gene. V trimming: 7 bases; J trimming: 5 bases; junction bases outside the gene matches: 10. The CDR3 extends over 14 amino acids. The CDR3 DNA is TGTGCCAGCAACGAACAGGGGCCCGCGGAGACCCAGTACTTC. It specifies CASNEQGPAETQYF.

The chain links TRBV10-3 to TRBJ2-3; a weak D match, TRBD1 (5 bases). Germline V gene data show CDR1 as ENHRY and CDR2 as SYGVKD. The CDR3 totals 12 residues. The V end lost 9 bases, the J end lost 1 base, and 8 bases lay between the germline ends. The CDR3 region has the DNA TGTGCCATAGGACAAGGCACAGATACGCAGTATTTT. It yields the protein CAIGQGTDTQYF.

This clone was recorded a few times. The chain is built from TRBV5-4 and TRBJ2-2; D ambiguous. There are 13 residues in the CDR3. The V gene lost 2 bases and the J gene lost 4 bases, with 6 bases spanning the gap. Germline values: CDR1 SGHNT, CDR2 YYREEE (reference sequence). CDR3: CASSFVSTGELFF. CDR3 DNA: TGTGCCAGCAGCTTCGTTTCCACCGGGGAGCTGTTTTTT.

The chain joins TRBV27 to TRBJ1-2; 10 bases are shared with TRBD1. The germline V gene encodes CDR1 MNHEY and CDR2 SMNVEV (reference sequence). Trimming cost V 7 bases and J 7 bases; bases outside gene matches: 3. This CDR3 is built from 12 residues. Here the CDR3 reads CASTGQGRGYTF. The CDR3 coding sequence is TGTGCCAGCACGGGACAGGGGCGTGGCTACACCTTC.